The rows below give T cell receptor beta chains drawn from one sample of a study of T-cell reconstitution after alpha-beta-depleted transplantation in children. TCRdb used MiXCR to reprocess the PCR reads, holding one entry per CDR3 protein. The data hold about 200,000 distinct CDR3 sequences, with approximately 7% observed a single time. This specimen consisted of PBMCs, obtained before TCRalphabeta/CD19-depleted stem cell transplant. The receptors shown here come from a boy aged 2 to 9 with acute lymphoblastic leukemia, due to receive a stem cell transplant. The CDR3 runs from the conserved cysteine through the conserved F or W. A D gene is named only where the DNA matches it firmly. Clone size appears in some rows only: once, few, many, or a class for an expanded clone.

>.|TRBV29-1|TRBJ2-1|17|many
CSVEVLGGGKTYNEQFF
TGCAGCGTTGAAGTGCTGGGGGGTGGGAAAACCTACAATGAGCAGTTCTTC
>.|TRBV29-1|TRBJ2-5|12|many
CSVGAAQETQYF
TGCAGCGTAGGGGCAGCGCAAGAGACCCAGTACTTC
>TRBD1|TRBV10-3|TRBJ2-7|16|.
CAISSSGFGTGSEQYF
TGTGCCATCAGTTCCTCCGGGTTCGGGACAGGGAGCGAGCAGTACTTC
>.|TRBV2|TRBJ1-5|14|many
CASSGRVDRQPQHF
TGTGCCAGCAGCGGGCGGGTGGACAGACAGCCCCAGCATTTT
>TRBD1|TRBV3-1|TRBJ1-5|14|.
CASSQGQGTQPQHF
TGTGCCAGCAGCCAAGGACAGGGGACTCAGCCCCAGCATTTT
>.|TRBV7-2|TRBJ2-5|15|many
CASSFQGGRGETQYF
TGTGCCAGCAGCTTCCAGGGGGGTAGAGGGGAGACCCAGTACTTC
>.|TRBV20-1|TRBJ1-3|16|many
CSARDSGWGSGNTIYF
TGCAGTGCTAGAGATTCCGGCTGGGGCTCTGGAAACACCATATATTTT
>TRBD2|TRBV2|TRBJ2-2|15|many
CASNMASGNTGELFF
TGTGCCAGCAATATGGCTAGCGGGAACACCGGGGAGCTGTTTTTT
>TRBD2|TRBV15|TRBJ2-3|15|many
CATSRTSGGADTQYF
TGTGCCACCAGCAGGACTAGCGGGGGGGCAGATACGCAGTATTTT
>TRBD1|TRBV7-9|TRBJ2-1|16|many
CASSPRQGGSYNEQFF
TGTGCCAGCAGCCCAAGACAGGGTGGGTCCTACAATGAGCAGTTCTTC
>TRBD1|TRBV3-1|TRBJ1-5|15|many
CASSLGQNSNQPQHF
TGTGCCAGCAGCCTGGGACAGAATAGCAATCAGCCCCAGCATTTT
>TRBD1|TRBV5-1|TRBJ2-6|18|many
CASSLPRTGGPGANVLTF
TGCGCCAGCAGCTTGCCACGGACAGGGGGCCCTGGGGCCAACGTCCTGACTTTC
>.|TRBV7-3|TRBJ2-2|19|many
CASSFKGFSGGLNTGELFF
TGTGCCAGCAGCTTTAAGGGGTTTTCTGGGGGCCTTAACACCGGGGAGCTGTTTTTT
>.|TRBV12-3/TRBV12-4|TRBJ1-3|12|many
CASSFPGNTIYF
TGTGCCAGCAGTTTTCCTGGAAACACCATATATTTT
>.|TRBV7-2|TRBJ2-1|16|many
CASSPGSASSYNEQFF
TGTGCCAGCAGCCCTGGGTCGGCAAGCTCCTACAATGAGCAGTTCTTC
>.|TRBV11-2|TRBJ1-1|14|.
CASSLLGRDTEAFF
TGTGCCAGCAGCTTACTGGGAAGGGACACTGAAGCTTTCTTT
>TRBD2|TRBV28|TRBJ2-1|18|many
CASSSNPTSGVSYNEQFF
TGTGCCAGCAGTTCTAACCCGACTAGCGGGGTATCGTACAATGAGCAGTTCTTC
>.|TRBV6-1|TRBJ2-1|11|many
CASSGDYKLFF
TGTGCCAGCAGTGGTGACTATAAACTGTTCTTC
>.|TRBV6-1|TRBJ2-7|14|many
CASSEARRGYEQYF
TGTGCCAGCAGTGAAGCGCGTCGGGGATACGAGCAGTACTTC
>.|TRBV4-2|TRBJ2-5|16|many
CASSPLADSGQETQYF
TGTGCCAGCAGCCCCCTTGCGGACAGCGGGCAAGAGACCCAGTACTTC
>.|TRBV28|TRBJ1-2|15|few
CASRNMDSQNYGYTF
TGTGCCAGCAGAAATATGGACAGCCAGAACTATGGCTACACCTTC
>TRBD2|TRBV30|TRBJ2-1|16|few
CAWSGSRGTSSNEQFF
TGTGCCTGGAGTGGCTCCCGCGGGACTAGCTCCAATGAGCAGTTCTTC
>.|TRBV28|TRBJ1-5|16|many
CASSLLGGSGNQPQHF
TGTGCCAGCAGTTTATTGGGGGGATCGGGCAATCAGCCCCAGCATTTT
>TRBD2|TRBV14|TRBJ2-1|17|many
CASSQGGGRSSYNEQFF
TGTGCCAGCAGCCAAGGGGGCGGGAGGAGCTCCTACAATGAGCAGTTCTTC
>.|TRBV4-2|TRBJ2-2|13|.
CASIEDNTGELFF
TGTGCCAGCATTGAGGATAACACCGGGGAGCTGTTTTTT
>.|TRBV6-2/TRBV6-3|TRBJ2-7|13|.
CASSPGAAYEQYF
TGTGCCAGCAGCCCTGGGGCAGCCTACGAGCAGTACTTC
>.|TRBV6-1|TRBJ2-2|16|few
CASSTGTPDGGGELFF
TGTGCCAGCAGCACTGGGACTCCCGACGGGGGCGGGGAGCTGTTTTTT
>.|TRBV18|TRBJ2-1|20|.
CASSPHPGQLYGGGDNEQFF
TGTGCCAGCTCACCACATCCGGGACAGCTGTACGGCGGGGGTGACAATGAGCAGTTCTTC
>TRBD1|TRBV4-3|TRBJ2-7|13|few
CASSRARGYEQYF
TGCGCCAGCAGCCGAGCCAGGGGGTACGAGCAGTACTTC
>.|TRBV15|TRBJ2-5|14|few
CATSRPSVVETQYF
TGTGCCACCAGCAGACCTTCTGTAGTTGAGACCCAGTACTTC
>TRBD1|TRBV15|TRBJ2-5|15|few
CATSGPGTGQETQYF
TGTGCCACCAGCGGACCAGGGACAGGCCAAGAGACCCAGTACTTC
>.|TRBV9|TRBJ2-3|11|many
CASSVEGTQYF
TGTGCCAGCAGCGTAGAAGGTACGCAGTATTTT
>TRBD1|TRBV4-3|TRBJ2-7|14|.
CASSQETRTGGVYF
TGCGCCAGCAGCCAAGAGACTCGGACAGGGGGCGTCTACTTC
>.|TRBV12-3/TRBV12-4|TRBJ2-3|13|many
CASSGDRSDTQYF
TGTGCCAGCAGTGGGGACCGGTCAGATACGCAGTATTTT
>.|TRBV12-3/TRBV12-4|TRBJ1-6|14|many
CASSFGRGDSPLHF
TGTGCCAGCAGTTTCGGTCGAGGGGATTCACCCCTCCACTTT
>.|TRBV9|TRBJ1-1|13|many
CASSADENTEAFF
TGTGCCAGCAGCGCGGATGAGAACACTGAAGCTTTCTTT
>.|TRBV5-1|TRBJ1-4|16|many
CASSLARQGPNEKLFF
TGCGCCAGCAGCTTGGCCAGGCAGGGCCCCAATGAAAAACTGTTTTTT
>.|TRBV24-1|TRBJ2-3|14|many
CATSDLGLEDTHYF
TGTGCCACCAGTGATCTGGGGCTTGAAGATACGCACTATTTT
>.|TRBV29-1|TRBJ2-7|14|many
CSVGVTQGTNEQYF
TGCAGCGTTGGGGTGACCCAGGGAACCAACGAGCAGTACTTC
>TRBD1|TRBV29-1|TRBJ2-7|13|many
CSVQGWGQYEQYF
TGCAGCGTACAGGGGTGGGGACAATACGAGCAGTACTTC
>TRBD1|TRBV10-3|TRBJ2-3|19|many
CAISESVSGGAHSTDTQYF
TGTGCCATCAGTGAGTCGGTATCAGGGGGCGCCCATAGCACAGATACGCAGTATTTT
>TRBD1|TRBV29-1|TRBJ2-1|12|many
CSADREYNEQFF
TGCAGCGCCGACAGGGAGTACAATGAGCAGTTCTTC
>TRBD1|TRBV6-6|TRBJ2-4|13|many
CASSLDRGNIQYF
TGTGCCAGCAGCCTCGACAGGGGAAACATTCAGTACTTC
>TRBD2|TRBV6-1|TRBJ2-1|14|few
CASKREGGVYEQFF
TGTGCCAGCAAACGGGAGGGAGGGGTGTATGAGCAGTTCTTC